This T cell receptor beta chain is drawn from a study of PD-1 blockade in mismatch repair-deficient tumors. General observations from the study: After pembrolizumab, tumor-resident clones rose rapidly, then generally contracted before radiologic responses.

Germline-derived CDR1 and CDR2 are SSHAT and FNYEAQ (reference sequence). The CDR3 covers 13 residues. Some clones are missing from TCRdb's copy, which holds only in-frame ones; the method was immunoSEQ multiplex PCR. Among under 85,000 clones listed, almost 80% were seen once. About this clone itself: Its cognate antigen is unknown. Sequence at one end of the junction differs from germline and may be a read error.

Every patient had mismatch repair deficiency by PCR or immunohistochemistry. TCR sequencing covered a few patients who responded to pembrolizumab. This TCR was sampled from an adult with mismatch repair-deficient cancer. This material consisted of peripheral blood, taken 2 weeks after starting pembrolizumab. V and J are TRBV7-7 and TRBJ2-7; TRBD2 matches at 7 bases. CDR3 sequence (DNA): TGTGCTAGCAGCCGGGGAGGGTTCTCCGAGCAGTACTTC. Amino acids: CASSRGGFSEQYF.